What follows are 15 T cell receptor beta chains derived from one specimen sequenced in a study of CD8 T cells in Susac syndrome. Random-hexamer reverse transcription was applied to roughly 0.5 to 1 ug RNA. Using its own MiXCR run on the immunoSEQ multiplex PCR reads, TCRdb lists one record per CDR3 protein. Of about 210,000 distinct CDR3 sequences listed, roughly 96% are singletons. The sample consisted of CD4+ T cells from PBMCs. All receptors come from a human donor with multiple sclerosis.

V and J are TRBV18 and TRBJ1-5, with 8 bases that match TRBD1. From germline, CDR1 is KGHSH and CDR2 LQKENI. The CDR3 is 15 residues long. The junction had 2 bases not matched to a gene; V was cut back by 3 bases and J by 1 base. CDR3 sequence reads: CASSPQGASNQPQHF. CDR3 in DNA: TGTGCCAGCTCACCCCAGGGGGCAAGCAATCAGCCCCAGCATTTT.

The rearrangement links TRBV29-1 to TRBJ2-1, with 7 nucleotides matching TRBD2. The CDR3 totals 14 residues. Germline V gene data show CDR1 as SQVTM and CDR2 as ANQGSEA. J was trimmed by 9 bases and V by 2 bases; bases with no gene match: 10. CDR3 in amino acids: CSVEFQAGRVEQFF. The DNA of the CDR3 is TGCAGCGTTGAATTTCAAGCGGGACGGGTTGAGCAGTTCTTC.

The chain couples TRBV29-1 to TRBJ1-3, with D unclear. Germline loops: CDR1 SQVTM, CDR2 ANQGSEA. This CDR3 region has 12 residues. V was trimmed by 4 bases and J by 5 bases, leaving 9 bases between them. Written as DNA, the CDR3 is TGCAGCGTTGCCCTTTCTCGAAACACCATATATTTT. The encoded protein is CSVALSRNTIYF.

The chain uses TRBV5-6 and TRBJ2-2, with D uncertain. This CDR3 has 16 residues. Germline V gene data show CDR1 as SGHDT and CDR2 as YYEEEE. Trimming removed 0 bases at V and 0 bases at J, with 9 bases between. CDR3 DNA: TGTGCCAGCAGCTTGGAAGGAGCCTCGAACACCGGGGAGCTGTTTTTT. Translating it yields CASSLEGASNTGELFF.

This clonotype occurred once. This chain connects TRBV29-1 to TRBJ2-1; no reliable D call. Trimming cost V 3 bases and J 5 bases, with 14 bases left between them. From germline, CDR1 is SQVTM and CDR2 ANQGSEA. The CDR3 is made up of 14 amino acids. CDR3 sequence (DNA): TGCAGCGTTGATTTACAGCTGGACGACAATGAGCAGTTCTTC. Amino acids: CSVDLQLDDNEQFF.

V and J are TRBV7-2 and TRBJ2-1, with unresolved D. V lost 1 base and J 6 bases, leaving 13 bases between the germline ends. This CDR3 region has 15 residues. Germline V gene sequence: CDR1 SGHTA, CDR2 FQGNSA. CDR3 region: CASSLDGVPSNEQFF. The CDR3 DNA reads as TGTGCCAGCAGCTTAGATGGGGTTCCTAGCAATGAGCAGTTCTTC.

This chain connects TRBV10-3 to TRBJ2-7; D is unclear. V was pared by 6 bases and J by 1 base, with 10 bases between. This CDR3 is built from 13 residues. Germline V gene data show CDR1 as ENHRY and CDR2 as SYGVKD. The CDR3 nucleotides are TGTGCCATCAGAAAGGATGGGTCCTACGAGCAGTACTTC. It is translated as CAIRKDGSYEQYF.

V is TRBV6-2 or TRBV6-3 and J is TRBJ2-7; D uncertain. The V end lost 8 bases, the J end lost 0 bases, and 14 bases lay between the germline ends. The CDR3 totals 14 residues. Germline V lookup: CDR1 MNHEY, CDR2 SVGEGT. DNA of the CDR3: TGTGCCAGCTTCCAGCACTCTCTCTCCTACGAGCAGTACTTC. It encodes CASFQHSLSYEQYF.

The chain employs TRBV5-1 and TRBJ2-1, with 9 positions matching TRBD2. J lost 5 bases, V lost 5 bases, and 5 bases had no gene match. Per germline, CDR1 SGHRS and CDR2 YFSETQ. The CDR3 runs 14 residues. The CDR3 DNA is TGCGCCAGCAGGGGGACTAGCAACCACAATGAGCAGTTCTTC. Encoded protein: CASRGTSNHNEQFF.

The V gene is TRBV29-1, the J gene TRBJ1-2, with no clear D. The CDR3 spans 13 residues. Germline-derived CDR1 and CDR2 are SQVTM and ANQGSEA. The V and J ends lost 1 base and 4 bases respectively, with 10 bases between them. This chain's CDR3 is CSVEGQTSYGYTF. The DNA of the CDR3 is TGCAGCGTTGAAGGGCAGACTAGCTATGGCTACACCTTC.

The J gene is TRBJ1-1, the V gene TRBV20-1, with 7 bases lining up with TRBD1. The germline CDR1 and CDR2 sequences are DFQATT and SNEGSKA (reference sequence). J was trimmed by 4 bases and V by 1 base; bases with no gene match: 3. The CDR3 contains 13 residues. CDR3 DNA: TGCAGTGCTAGAGTTCAGGGGGGCACTGAAGCTTTCTTT. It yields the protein CSARVQGGTEAFF.

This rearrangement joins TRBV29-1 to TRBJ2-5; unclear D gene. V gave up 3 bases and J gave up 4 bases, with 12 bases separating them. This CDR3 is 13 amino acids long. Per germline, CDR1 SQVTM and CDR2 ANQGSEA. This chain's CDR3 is CSVERSRGETQYF. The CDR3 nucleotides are TGCAGCGTTGAGCGGTCGAGAGGAGAGACCCAGTACTTC.

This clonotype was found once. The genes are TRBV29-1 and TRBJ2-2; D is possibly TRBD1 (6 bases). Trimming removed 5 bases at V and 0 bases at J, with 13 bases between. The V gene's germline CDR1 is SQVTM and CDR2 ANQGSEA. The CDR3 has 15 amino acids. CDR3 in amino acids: CSVREGTSNTGELFF. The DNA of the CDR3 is TGCAGCGTTAGAGAGGGGACATCGAACACCGGGGAGCTGTTTTTT.

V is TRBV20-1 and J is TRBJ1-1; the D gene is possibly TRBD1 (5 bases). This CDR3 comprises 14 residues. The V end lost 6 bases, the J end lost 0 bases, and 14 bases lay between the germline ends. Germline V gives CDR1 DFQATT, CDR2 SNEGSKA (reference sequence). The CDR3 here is CSAQAGRMNTEAFF. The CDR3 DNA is TGCAGTGCCCAGGCAGGGAGGATGAACACTGAAGCTTTCTTT.

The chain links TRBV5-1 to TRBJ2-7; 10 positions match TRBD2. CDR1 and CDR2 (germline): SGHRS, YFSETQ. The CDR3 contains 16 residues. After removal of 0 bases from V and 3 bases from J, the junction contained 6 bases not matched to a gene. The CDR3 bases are TGCGCCAGCAGCTTGGGGCTAGCGGGAGATAGCTACGAGCAGTACTTC. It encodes CASSLGLAGDSYEQYF.